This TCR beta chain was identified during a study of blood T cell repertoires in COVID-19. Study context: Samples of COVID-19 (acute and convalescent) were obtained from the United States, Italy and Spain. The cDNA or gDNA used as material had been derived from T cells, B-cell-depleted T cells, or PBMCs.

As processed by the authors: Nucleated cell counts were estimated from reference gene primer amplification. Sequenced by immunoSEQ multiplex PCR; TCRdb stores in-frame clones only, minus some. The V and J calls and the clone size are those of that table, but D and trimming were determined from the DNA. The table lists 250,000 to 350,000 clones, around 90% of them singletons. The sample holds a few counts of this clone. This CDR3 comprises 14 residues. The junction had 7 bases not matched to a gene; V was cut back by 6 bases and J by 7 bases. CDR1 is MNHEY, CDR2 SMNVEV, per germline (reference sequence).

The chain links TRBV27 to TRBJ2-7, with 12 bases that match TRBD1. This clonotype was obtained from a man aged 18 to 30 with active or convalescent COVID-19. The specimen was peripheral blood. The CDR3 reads CASRAGQGAGEQYF. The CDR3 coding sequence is TGTGCCAGCAGGGCGGGACAGGGGGCTGGAGAGCAGTACTTC.